This TCR beta chain stems from a study of early T cells in non-severe SARS-CoV-2 infection. TCRdb re-called the 5' RACE reads with MiXCR, one entry per CDR3 protein. The repertoire holds fewer than 80,000 distinct CDR3 sequences, with about 4.6% as singletons. This CDR3 has 16 residues. V gave up 1 base and J gave up 0 bases; unmatched junction bases: 5. The V gene's germline CDR1 is PRHDT and CDR2 FYEKMQ (reference sequence). The gene calls are TRBV13 and TRBJ2-7, with 8 bases aligning to TRBD1. The TCR was taken from an adult who was a healthcare worker with PCR-confirmed SARS-CoV-2 infection or an uninfected control (not recorded which). The donor label of this sample is uncertain. Sample: whole blood, taken at baseline. The CDR3 region is CASSLAGGNPSYEQYF. CDR3 DNA sequence: TGTGCCAGCAGCTTAGCAGGGGGCAACCCCTCCTACGAGCAGTACTTC.